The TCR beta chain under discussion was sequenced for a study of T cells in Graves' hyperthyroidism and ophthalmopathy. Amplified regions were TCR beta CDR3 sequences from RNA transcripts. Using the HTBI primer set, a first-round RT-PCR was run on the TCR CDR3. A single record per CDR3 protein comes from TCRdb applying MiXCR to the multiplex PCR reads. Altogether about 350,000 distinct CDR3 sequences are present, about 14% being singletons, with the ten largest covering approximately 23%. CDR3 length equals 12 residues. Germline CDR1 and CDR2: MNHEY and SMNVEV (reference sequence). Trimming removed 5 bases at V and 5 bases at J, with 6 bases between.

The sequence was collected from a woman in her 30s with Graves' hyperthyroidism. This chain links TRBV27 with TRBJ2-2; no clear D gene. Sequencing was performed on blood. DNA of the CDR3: TGTGCCAGCAGTCGTGAAACCGGGGAGCTGTTTTTT. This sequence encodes CASSRETGELFF.